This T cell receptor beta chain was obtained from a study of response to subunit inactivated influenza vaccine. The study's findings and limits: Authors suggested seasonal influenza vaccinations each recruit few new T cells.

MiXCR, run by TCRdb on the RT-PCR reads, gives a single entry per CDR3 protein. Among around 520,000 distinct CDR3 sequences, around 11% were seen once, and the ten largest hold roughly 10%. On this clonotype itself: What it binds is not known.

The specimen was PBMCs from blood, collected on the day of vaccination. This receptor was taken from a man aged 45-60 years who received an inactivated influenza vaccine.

CDR3 residues: CASSQDLYPGLTDTQYF. The CDR3 DNA is TGTGCCAGCAGCCAAGACCTCTATCCGGGACTAACAGATACGCAGTATTTT. The rearrangement links TRBV4-2 to TRBJ2-3; 7 bases are a match to TRBD2. CDR3 length equals 17 residues. Germline V gene data show CDR1 as LGHNA and CDR2 as YNFKEQ. V was pared by 0 bases and J by 3 bases, with 9 bases of the junction left unmatched.